A selection of T cell receptor beta chains follows, all from one sample in a study of blood T cell repertoires in COVID-19. Sequencing used immunoSEQ multiplex PCR; TCRdb keeps in-frame clones, though not all of them. The data show around 450,000 clones, roughly 90% seen once. Material: PBMCs or T cells enriched from blood (not recorded which). The origin of the receptors is a young woman who had recovered from COVID-19. The CDR3 runs from the conserved cysteine through the conserved F or W. Each record gives: J gene, V gene, D gene, clone size, CDR3 length, CDR3 protein, CDR3 DNA. A D gene is named only where the DNA matches it firmly. Size is omitted from some rows. Given values are once, few, many or a class for expanded clones.

j_call: TRBJ1-2
v_call: TRBV2
d_call: .
clone_size: .
cdr3_length: 13
cdr3_aa: CASSSDSDYGYTF
cdr3_nt: TGTGCCAGCAGTTCGGACAGCGACTATGGCTACACCTTC

j_call: TRBJ1-2
v_call: TRBV28
d_call: TRBD1
clone_size: .
cdr3_length: 16
cdr3_aa: CASSRPLQGAGYGYTF
cdr3_nt: TGTGCCAGCAGTCGTCCACTTCAGGGGGCTGGCTATGGCTACACCTTC

j_call: TRBJ2-7
v_call: TRBV5-4
d_call: TRBD2
clone_size: .
cdr3_length: 17
cdr3_aa: CASSFSSGLAGTYEQYF
cdr3_nt: TGTGCCAGCAGCTTTTCTTCGGGACTAGCGGGGACCTACGAGCAGTACTTC

j_call: TRBJ1-4
v_call: TRBV27
d_call: .
clone_size: .
cdr3_length: 16
cdr3_aa: CASAPRWGSEDEKLFF
cdr3_nt: TGTGCCAGCGCTCCGCGTTGGGGCAGTGAGGATGAAAAACTGTTTTTT

j_call: TRBJ1-2
v_call: TRBV30
d_call: TRBD1
clone_size: few
cdr3_length: 15
cdr3_aa: CAWSAGTGGGDGYTF
cdr3_nt: TGTGCCTGGAGTGCTGGGACAGGGGGCGGGGATGGCTACACCTTC

j_call: TRBJ1-1
v_call: TRBV28
d_call: TRBD1
clone_size: .
cdr3_length: 17
cdr3_aa: CASSQGRYRGMNTEAFF
cdr3_nt: TGTGCCAGCAGCCAGGGGAGATACAGGGGGATGAACACTGAAGCTTTCTTT

j_call: TRBJ2-1
v_call: TRBV19
d_call: .
clone_size: .
cdr3_length: 13
cdr3_aa: CASSIGWGDEQFF
cdr3_nt: TGTGCCAGTAGTATAGGCTGGGGGGATGAGCAGTTCTTC

j_call: TRBJ2-7
v_call: TRBV11-2
d_call: .
clone_size: once
cdr3_length: 15
cdr3_aa: CASSLSQGNSYEQYF
cdr3_nt: TGTGCCAGCAGCTTATCCCAGGGGAACTCCTACGAGCAGTACTTC

j_call: TRBJ1-2
v_call: TRBV6-5
d_call: .
clone_size: .
cdr3_length: 15
cdr3_aa: CASSLEGQGNYGYTF
cdr3_nt: TGTGCCAGCAGTTTAGAAGGGCAGGGGAACTATGGCTACACCTTC

j_call: TRBJ2-3
v_call: TRBV5-1
d_call: .
clone_size: .
cdr3_length: 13
cdr3_aa: CASSSLPTDTQYF
cdr3_nt: TGCGCCAGCAGCTCCCTTCCCACAGATACGCAGTATTTT

j_call: TRBJ2-7
v_call: TRBV7-2
d_call: TRBD2
clone_size: .
cdr3_length: 14
cdr3_aa: CASSAGLVHDEQYF
cdr3_nt: TGTGCCAGCAGTGCGGGACTAGTGCATGACGAGCAGTACTTC

j_call: TRBJ1-3
v_call: TRBV7-9
d_call: .
clone_size: .
cdr3_length: 16
cdr3_aa: CASSLALADSGNTIYF
cdr3_nt: TGTGCCAGCAGCTTAGCGCTGGCAGACTCTGGAAACACCATATATTTT

j_call: TRBJ1-1
v_call: TRBV2
d_call: TRBD1
clone_size: .
cdr3_length: 15
cdr3_aa: CASKVIGQGFVEAFF
cdr3_nt: TGTGCCAGCAAGGTCATTGGACAGGGATTCGTTGAAGCTTTCTTT

j_call: TRBJ2-7
v_call: TRBV4-2
d_call: .
clone_size: .
cdr3_length: 15
cdr3_aa: CASSQDLEGRNEQYF
cdr3_nt: TGTGCCAGCAGCCAAGATCTAGAGGGTCGGAACGAGCAGTACTTC

j_call: TRBJ1-2
v_call: TRBV7-9
d_call: TRBD1
clone_size: few
cdr3_length: 12
cdr3_aa: CASSSWTGSYTF
cdr3_nt: TGTGCCAGCAGCTCCTGGACAGGGAGCTACACCTTC

j_call: TRBJ2-7
v_call: TRBV6-6
d_call: .
clone_size: .
cdr3_length: 12
cdr3_aa: CASSYTGSEQYF
cdr3_nt: TGTGCCAGCAGCTACACAGGGTCCGAGCAGTACTTC

j_call: TRBJ1-1
v_call: TRBV6-5
d_call: .
clone_size: once
cdr3_length: 15
cdr3_aa: CASSRQVDPNTEAFF
cdr3_nt: TGTGCCAGCAGCCGCCAGGTGGATCCGAACACTGAAGCTTTCTTT

j_call: TRBJ2-1
v_call: TRBV6-2/TRBV6-3
d_call: .
clone_size: few
cdr3_length: 13
cdr3_aa: CASSYNVENEQFF
cdr3_nt: TGTGCCAGCAGTTACAACGTAGAGAATGAGCAGTTCTTC

j_call: TRBJ2-3
v_call: TRBV4-1
d_call: .
clone_size: .
cdr3_length: 17
cdr3_aa: CASSQGVGFTSTDTQYF
cdr3_nt: TGCGCCAGCAGCCAAGGCGTCGGTTTTACGAGCACAGATACGCAGTATTTT

j_call: TRBJ2-2
v_call: TRBV6-4
d_call: .
clone_size: .
cdr3_length: 14
cdr3_aa: CASRRGANTGELFF
cdr3_nt: TGTGCCAGCAGGAGAGGAGCGAACACCGGGGAGCTGTTTTTT

j_call: TRBJ1-2
v_call: TRBV5-4
d_call: .
clone_size: .
cdr3_length: 12
cdr3_aa: CASSSQNYGYTF
cdr3_nt: TGTGCCAGCAGCTCCCAGAACTATGGCTACACCTTC

j_call: TRBJ2-7
v_call: TRBV30
d_call: .
clone_size: .
cdr3_length: 15
cdr3_aa: CAWAVMGALYNEQYF
cdr3_nt: TGTGCCTGGGCCGTCATGGGGGCCCTTTACAACGAGCAGTACTTC

j_call: TRBJ2-7
v_call: TRBV12-3/TRBV12-4
d_call: .
clone_size: .
cdr3_length: 12
cdr3_aa: CASTPSSYEQYF
cdr3_nt: TGTGCCAGCACCCCCTCCAGCTACGAGCAGTACTTC

j_call: TRBJ2-3
v_call: TRBV4-1
d_call: TRBD2
clone_size: .
cdr3_length: 16
cdr3_aa: CASSPAGGLSTDTQYF
cdr3_nt: TGCGCCAGCAGCCCCGCGGGGGGGCTTAGCACAGATACGCAGTATTTT

j_call: TRBJ2-5
v_call: TRBV3-1/TRBV3-2
d_call: .
clone_size: .
cdr3_length: 14
cdr3_aa: CASSHGGVGETQYF
cdr3_nt: TGTGCCAGCAGCCACGGCGGGGTGGGGGAGACCCAGTACTTC

j_call: TRBJ2-5
v_call: TRBV2
d_call: TRBD2
clone_size: .
cdr3_length: 14
cdr3_aa: CASSWGGTRETQYF
cdr3_nt: TGTGCCAGCAGTTGGGGGGGGACCCGGGAGACCCAGTACTTC

j_call: TRBJ1-3
v_call: TRBV9
d_call: .
clone_size: .
cdr3_length: 16
cdr3_aa: CASSVDAPGSGNTIYF
cdr3_nt: TGTGCCAGCAGCGTAGACGCTCCCGGGTCGGGAAACACCATATATTTT

j_call: TRBJ1-2
v_call: TRBV11-2
d_call: .
clone_size: .
cdr3_length: 14
cdr3_aa: CASSLGAYNYGYTF
cdr3_nt: TGTGCCAGCAGCTTAGGAGCCTATAACTATGGCTACACCTTC

j_call: TRBJ1-1
v_call: TRBV27
d_call: .
clone_size: .
cdr3_length: 14
cdr3_aa: CASSLSGGNTEAFF
cdr3_nt: TGTGCCAGCAGTTTAAGCGGGGGGAACACTGAAGCTTTCTTT

j_call: TRBJ1-2
v_call: TRBV30
d_call: .
clone_size: .
cdr3_length: 13
cdr3_aa: CAWSRRVGYGYTF
cdr3_nt: TGTGCCTGGAGTAGGAGGGTGGGGTATGGCTACACCTTC

j_call: TRBJ2-3
v_call: TRBV4-1
d_call: .
clone_size: .
cdr3_length: 15
cdr3_aa: CASSQVGASTDTQYF
cdr3_nt: TGCGCCAGCAGCCAAGTAGGGGCCAGCACAGATACGCAGTATTTT

j_call: TRBJ2-5
v_call: TRBV7-2
d_call: TRBD1
clone_size: .
cdr3_length: 15
cdr3_aa: CASSPQTGEQETQYF
cdr3_nt: TGTGCCAGCAGCCCGCAAACAGGGGAACAAGAGACCCAGTACTTC

j_call: TRBJ2-3
v_call: TRBV24-1
d_call: TRBD2
clone_size: .
cdr3_length: 17
cdr3_aa: CATSDFSISGRTDTQYF
cdr3_nt: TGTGCCACCAGTGATTTTAGCATATCCGGGAGGACAGATACGCAGTATTTT

j_call: TRBJ2-2
v_call: TRBV2
d_call: .
clone_size: .
cdr3_length: 11
cdr3_aa: CASSLSGELFF
cdr3_nt: TGTGCCAGCAGCCTCTCGGGGGAGCTGTTTTTT

j_call: TRBJ1-2
v_call: TRBV10-3
d_call: .
clone_size: .
cdr3_length: 14
cdr3_aa: CAISESEGNYGHTF
cdr3_nt: TGTGCCATCAGTGAGTCGGAGGGGAACTATGGCCACACCTTC

j_call: TRBJ2-1
v_call: TRBV7-2
d_call: TRBD2
clone_size: once
cdr3_length: 13
cdr3_aa: CASSPLAGGRGFF
cdr3_nt: TGTGCCAGCAGCCCGCTAGCGGGGGGGCGGGGGTTCTTC

j_call: TRBJ2-1
v_call: TRBV7-9
d_call: .
clone_size: once
cdr3_length: 17
cdr3_aa: CASSLAYRGESANEQFF
cdr3_nt: TGTGCCAGCAGCTTAGCGTACCGGGGAGAGAGTGCGAATGAGCAGTTCTTC

j_call: TRBJ1-5
v_call: TRBV6-5
d_call: .
clone_size: .
cdr3_length: 12
cdr3_aa: CASGKSGQPQHF
cdr3_nt: TGTGCCAGCGGCAAGTCCGGGCAGCCCCAGCATTTT

j_call: TRBJ2-5
v_call: TRBV2
d_call: .
clone_size: .
cdr3_length: 12
cdr3_aa: CASSELEETQYF
cdr3_nt: TGTGCCAGCAGTGAGTTAGAAGAGACCCAGTACTTC

j_call: TRBJ1-2
v_call: TRBV3-1/TRBV3-2
d_call: TRBD1
clone_size: .
cdr3_length: 19
cdr3_aa: CASSQEGTADRANFYGYTF
cdr3_nt: TGTGCCAGCAGCCAAGAGGGAACTGCGGACAGGGCAAATTTCTATGGCTACACCTTC

j_call: TRBJ2-1
v_call: TRBV6-5
d_call: .
clone_size: once
cdr3_length: 14
cdr3_aa: CASSQSGDWNEQFF
cdr3_nt: TGTGCCAGCAGTCAGTCAGGGGATTGGAATGAGCAGTTCTTC

j_call: TRBJ2-7
v_call: TRBV27
d_call: TRBD1
clone_size: .
cdr3_length: 14
cdr3_aa: CASSRRQGVYEQYF
cdr3_nt: TGTGCCAGCAGCCGTAGACAGGGGGTATACGAGCAGTACTTC

j_call: TRBJ2-5
v_call: TRBV10-1
d_call: TRBD1
clone_size: few
cdr3_length: 14
cdr3_aa: CASSEGTARETQYF
cdr3_nt: TGCGCCAGCAGTGAAGGGACAGCCAGGGAGACCCAGTACTTC

j_call: TRBJ2-5
v_call: TRBV25-1
d_call: .
clone_size: .
cdr3_length: 14
cdr3_aa: CASSLPGDEETQYF
cdr3_nt: TGTGCCAGCAGTCTCCCAGGGGACGAAGAGACCCAGTACTTC

j_call: TRBJ2-2
v_call: TRBV5-6
d_call: .
clone_size: .
cdr3_length: 13
cdr3_aa: CASTPAGGGELFF
cdr3_nt: TGTGCCAGCACCCCGGCCGGGGGCGGGGAGCTGTTTTTT

j_call: TRBJ2-5
v_call: TRBV5-1
d_call: .
clone_size: .
cdr3_length: 15
cdr3_aa: CASSMRTGREETQYF
cdr3_nt: TGCGCCAGCAGCATGCGGACAGGGAGGGAAGAGACCCAGTACTTC

j_call: TRBJ2-7
v_call: TRBV6-5
d_call: TRBD1
clone_size: .
cdr3_length: 15
cdr3_aa: CASMETGTANYEQYF
cdr3_nt: TGTGCCAGCATGGAAACCGGGACAGCCAACTACGAGCAGTACTTC

j_call: TRBJ2-1
v_call: TRBV5-6
d_call: .
clone_size: .
cdr3_length: 12
cdr3_aa: CASSLERGEQFF
cdr3_nt: TGTGCCAGCAGCTTGGAAAGGGGTGAGCAGTTCTTC

j_call: TRBJ1-6
v_call: TRBV7-9
d_call: TRBD1
clone_size: .
cdr3_length: 15
cdr3_aa: CASSLGQGAGSPLHF
cdr3_nt: TGTGCCAGCAGCTTAGGGCAGGGGGCAGGCTCACCCCTCCACTTT

j_call: TRBJ2-7
v_call: TRBV12-3/TRBV12-4
d_call: .
clone_size: .
cdr3_length: 13
cdr3_aa: CASSLRGYYEQYF
cdr3_nt: TGTGCCAGCAGTTTACGGGGTTACTACGAGCAGTACTTC